This T cell receptor beta chain originates from a study of tumor-infiltrating lymphocytes in primary liver carcinoma listed by TCRdb under 2017. Regarding the study in general: Between November 2015 and March 2016, about five patients in China with histopathologically diagnosed primary liver carcinoma had their tumors surgically resected. A total of around 35 specimens from 5 patients, comprising some 25 tumor regions, 5 adjacent noncancerous liver tissues and 5 peripheral blood samples, were covered by TCRbeta repertoire sequencing. Hepatocellular carcinoma (four) or combined HCC and intrahepatic cholangiocarcinoma (one) was present in the five patients, who were three men and two women aged 30 to 69 years. The five patients had tumors staged T1-T3 N0M0, with maximum diameters ranging from 4.2 to 10 cm. Each sample produced roughly 3.5 to 7.13 million productive TCRbeta reads, and read depth showed no significant difference between tissue types. Technical replicate repertoires showed high reproducibility, with mean shared-clone rates approximately 0.9 and correlation coefficients above 0.95. TCRbeta repertoire sequencing, expression microarrays and whole-exome sequencing were combined in the study across five regions of each liver tumor, with adjacent normal tissue and blood also included.

TRIzol reagent was used to extract blood RNA from unsorted whole blood, while the DNeasy Blood & Tissue kit provided the germline DNA. At the time of sampling, the patients were treatment-naive and had chronic HBV infection. Before surgery, approximately 3.8 milliliters of peripheral blood were drawn into K2EDTA tubes. Results and caveats for the whole study, not just this receptor: Pairs of tumor regions showed greater repertoire overlap (mean about 36%) than tumor-adjacent pairs (roughly 17%) or tumor-blood pairs (roughly 14%), which is consistent with antigen-driven expansion. Only a few patients were included in the study, and the authors note that the findings should be validated in a larger study. A significantly larger repertoire fraction was made up by the top 250 clones in tumors than in blood (p = 0.039). Because the samples were bulk and unsorted, CD4+ and CD8+ T cell repertoires could not be compared. Because only the TCR beta chain was sequenced and unpaired alpha chains were not captured, true repertoire diversity is likely underestimated.

For this clonotype: The antigen this receptor binds is unknown. Given a much more abundant clone one base away, this may be a read error.

Sequences MNHNY (CDR1) and SVGAGI (CDR2) are obtained from the germline V gene (reference sequence). The CDR3 goes from the cysteine to the phenylalanine over 12 residues. The CDR3 DNA has 36 bases and is translated from base 1. Using a constant-region primer and ProtoScript II reverse transcriptase, TCRbeta-specific cDNA was reverse-transcribed from 400 to 550 ng total RNA. Construction of the TCRbeta libraries relied on three nested rounds of multiplex PCR, following a slightly modified ARM-PCR procedure. Multiplex TRBV1-TRBV30 forward primers and a Cbeta reverse primer were used in the first two PCR rounds, each of which was run for 9 to 11 cycles. Sample barcodes and Illumina adapters were added in a final 25-cycle PCR with Deep VentR polymerase. Before sequencing, amplicons between 200 and 500 bp were purified from gel using a QIAquick gel extraction kit. An Illumina HiSeq 2500 was used to sequence the TCRbeta amplicons with 250-bp paired-end reads. Per the source publication's procedure: Quality trimming of reads was performed with Trimmomatic v0.33, and paired reads were merged with FLASH v1.2.11 so that full CDR3 sequences could be recovered. V, D and J germline segments were assigned to the rearranged TCRbeta sequences using MiGEC v1.2.1b. Clonotype statistics and Shannon-Wiener diversity indices were computed with VDJtools v1.0.0. Except for diversity analysis, only each sample's 250 most abundant clonotypes were used in subsequent analyses to reduce sampling bias. TCRdb passed the public sequencing reads through fastp at Q25 and MiXCR, retaining productive beta sequences. Rows merge per CDR3 protein into single entries with the most common DNA and genes. The V and J calls here are based on TCRdb, not the publication. This sample is represented by approximately 330,000 distinct CDR3 sequences; about 61% of them were singletons. The ten largest make up about 6.5% of the sample.

The V gene is TRBV6-6 and the J gene is TRBJ2-3, with an unclear D gene assignment. This sequence was found in a man aged 40-55 years with primary liver carcinoma and hepatitis B virus infection. Sequenced: peripheral blood. The CDR3 sequence is CGSSYLEDTQYF. The sequence in DNA is TGTGGCAGCAGTTACTTGGAGGATACGCAGTATTTT.